This T cell receptor beta chain stems from a study of blood T cells in healthy people across ages (dated by TCRdb to between 2014 and 2016). Turning to the overall study: In model experiments, template switching captured roughly one uniquely barcoded TCR beta cDNA molecule for every two T cells. For two donors (one aged 18 to 29 and one aged 80 or older), the study analyzed two additional independent replicas of 1 million unique cDNA reads from the same blood draw. The donors were split into four age groups: young (average around 15 years), middle-aged (roughly 42), aged (roughly 60) and long-lived (roughly 86). Donors of different ages were randomly distributed across sequencing lanes to avoid experimental bias. The study measured age-related changes in TCR beta repertoire diversity using deep sequencing normalized with unique cDNA molecular identifiers. Broader findings and caveats from the paper: Donor CMV infection status was unknown, potentially confounding age-related changes in expanded clonotypes. Compared with the aged group, the long-lived group had more naive CD4+ T cells, fewer expanded clones and increased TCR diversity, suggesting age selection. Estimates of total diversity based on one million sequenced T cells were regarded as lower bounds and as underestimates. Conclusive comparison of naive and antigen-experienced compartments was prevented by the profiling of bulk unsorted PBMCs. The percentage of naive T cells measured by flow cytometry correlated strongly with observed TCR beta diversity. Observed TCR beta diversity per million T cells fell roughly linearly with age, and a significant reduction was already apparent by age approximately 40.

This clonotype was counted a few times. The specificity of this receptor is unknown. Qualities for individual bases were not recorded, and no much larger clone is one base off. V gives up 6 bases and J gives up 1 base, and the segment between their germline ends measures 10 bases. The CDR3 numbers 13 residues from cysteine through phenylalanine. The DNA shown is the 39-base CDR3, in frame from base 1. CDR1 and CDR2, per the germline V gene (reference sequence), are DFQATT and SNEGSKA. The approximately 39 donors, aged about 6 to 100 years, were systemically healthy Caucasian individuals from Russia. Each donor gave 8.5 to 10 milliliters of peripheral blood, collected into EDTA-treated Vacutainer tubes. Ficoll-Paque density-gradient centrifugation was used to isolate PBMCs, with at least 7 million per sample. Trizol reagent was used to extract total RNA from PBMCs, with at least 5 micrograms per sample. The percentages of naive CD45RAhigh/CD27high T cells were determined by flow cytometry on a PBMC aliquot from every donor.

The method behind the library was 5' RACE. Sequenced using an Illumina HiSeq 2500. A second PCR of about 6 to 11 cycles was performed with a sample-barcoded 5' primer and a J-beta primer mix. Each TCR beta cDNA molecule received a unique molecular identifier from a template-switch 5' adaptor carrying 12 random nucleotides. At least 3 million CDR3-containing paired-end reads were obtained from each sample. All of the RNA was converted into first-strand cDNA using the Mint cDNA synthesis kit, with a TRBC-specific oligonucleotide serving as the primer. All cDNA was treated with uracil-DNA glycosylase and then went through a first 18-cycle PCR with the universal primers M1SS and BC2_uni_R. Per the authors' processing: For normalization, 1 million high-quality reads were randomly selected from each sample, with every read carrying a distinct molecular identifier. Instead of being binned into consensus sequences, reads that shared molecular identifiers were thrown out. MiTCR, with a Q25 quality threshold and the strictest error-elimination algorithm, was used for CDR3 identification, clonotype clustering and error correction. Lower-bound total TCR beta diversity was estimated with a nonparametric unseen species model using Euler transformation. TCRdb reprocessing: public reads trimmed at Q25 with fastp, clones called with MiXCR, in-frame beta chains kept. For every CDR3 protein sequence, its rows merge into one entry that carries the most common genes and DNA. For this entry, the V and J calls and clone size follow TCRdb and not the study's own pipeline. In all, the sample holds 1.5 million to 2 million distinct CDR3 sequences, and under 30% of those were seen once. Around 7.7% of the sample lies in the top ten.

The sequence links TRBV20-1 to TRBJ1-5; a tentative D call is TRBD1 (5 bases match). This clonotype originated in a woman in her thirties in good health. The specimen was blood. The CDR3 region reads CSARTSSNQPQHF. Here is the DNA: TGCAGTGCCCGGACATCCAGCAATCAGCCCCAGCATTTT.